Following are 9 T cell receptor beta chains from one sample sequenced in a study of graft-versus-host responses after intestinal transplantation. Sequencing was performed with immunoSEQ multiplex PCR; in TCRdb, only in-frame clones are kept and a portion is missing. The sample holds approximately 20,000 clones, more than 75% seen once. The material sequenced was PBMCs, taken approximately 240 days after intestinal transplant. Source of these receptors: a human patient who received an intestinal transplant, so some T cells may come from the graft donor.

This chain links TRBV4-1 with TRBJ1-3; the D is unclear. Germline V CDR1 and CDR2: MGHRA, YSYEKL. V was shortened by 4 bases and J by 4 bases, with 14 bases between the two germline ends. The CDR3 sequence is 15 residues long. CDR3 nucleotides: TGCGCCAGCAGCCTACCGGGTGTGATGGGAAACACCATATATTTT. This sequence encodes CASSLPGVMGNTIYF.

The chain is built from TRBV5-5 and TRBJ2-5; 14 positions match TRBD2. Germline CDR1 and CDR2: SGHKS and YYEKEE (reference sequence). The V segment lost 2 bases and the J segment 4 bases; nucleotides outside the gene matches: 7. This CDR3 region has 17 residues. DNA for the CDR3: TGTGCCAGCAGCTTCGGACTAGCGGGGGGCAATTCAGAGACCCAGTACTTC. Translating it yields CASSFGLAGGNSETQYF.

The V gene is TRBV29-1, the J gene TRBJ1-1; TRBD1 agrees at 7 bases. Germline V gene lookup returns CDR1 SQVTM and CDR2 ANQGSEA. V was pared by 7 bases and J by 4 bases, with 9 bases of the junction left unmatched. This CDR3 has 13 residues. The CDR3 DNA reads TGCAGCGCGTGCCAGGGGGTCATCACTGAAGCTTTCTTT. As protein: CSACQGVITEAFF.

CDR3 bases: TGTGGCACGGCTCAAAACCACCTTAATGAGCAGTTCTTC. Its translation: CGTAQNHLNEQFF. The gene calls are TRBV19 and TRBJ2-1; D uncertain. The CDR3 covers 13 residues. CDR1 LNHDA and CDR2 SQIVND come from the germline V gene (reference sequence).

The gene calls are TRBV11-2 and TRBJ1-1, with D maybe TRBD1 (5 bases). This CDR3 contains 12 residues. Germline lookup yields CDR1 SGHAT and CDR2 FQNNGV. V was cut by 2 bases and J by 8 bases, with 9 bases left in between. CDR3 nucleotides: TGTGCCAGCAGCTTATGGGGGGTGGAAGCTTTCTTT. This sequence encodes CASSLWGVEAFF.

The gene calls are TRBV29-1 and TRBJ2-3, with D possibly matching TRBD1 (5 bases). This CDR3 is built from 15 residues. Per germline, CDR1 SQVTM and CDR2 ANQGSEA. The V end lost 4 bases, the J end lost 5 bases, and 19 bases lay between the germline ends. In DNA, the CDR3 is TGCAGCGTTGGGCGTCAGGGATCAATACGAGATACGCAGTATTTT. Translated: CSVGRQGSIRDTQYF.

The chain uses TRBV5-6 and TRBJ2-5; D is unresolved. TRBJ2-7 explains the end of the DNA better; the J call may be wrong. There are 15 residues in the CDR3. CDR1 SGHDT and CDR2 YYEEEE come from the germline V gene. This CDR3 reads CASSLEKVYPYEQYF. The DNA of the CDR3 is TGTGCCAGCAGCTTGGAGAAAGTTTATCCCTACGAGCAGTACTTC.

The chain combines TRBV2 with TRBJ2-2; 9 bases map to TRBD1. The V gene's germline CDR1 is SNHLY and CDR2 FYNNEI. CDR3 length: 14 residues. V lost 5 bases to trimming and J lost 7 bases; unmatched junction nucleotides: 5. Here the CDR3 reads CASSPRTGVGELFF. The CDR3 DNA reads TGTGCCAGCAGTCCCAGGACAGGGGTCGGGGAGCTGTTTTTT.

In the case of this clone: Relative to the germline gene, one junction end is altered; a read error may explain this. The rearrangement links TRBV19 to TRBJ1-5, with TRBD1 as a possible D gene (6 bases). Germline assignment: CDR1 LNHDA and CDR2 SQIVND (reference sequence). The CDR3 contains 15 residues. The CDR3 sequence: CASSMKTGYNQPQHF. CDR3 in DNA: TGTGCAAGTAGTATGAAAACAGGGTACAATCAGCCCCAGCATTTT.